This entry concerns a single T cell receptor (beta chain). This clone was counted a single time. What this receptor recognizes is not known. Base-call qualities are not available, and no considerably larger clone is one nucleotide away. Trimmed from V: 6 bases; trimmed from J: 5 bases; junction bases lacking a gene match: 23. The germline V gene (reference sequence) supplies CDR1 SEHNR and CDR2 FQNEAQ. The CDR3 goes from the cysteine to the phenylalanine over 19 residues. Only the CDR3 portion is preserved as DNA: 57 bases, with reading frame beginning at the first base. The data were taken from a study of blood T cell repertoires in COVID-19 (dated by TCRdb to the early 2020s). Context from the whole study: Samples covering the acute and convalescent phases of COVID-19 were provided by collaborators in the United States, Italy and Spain. Where available, HLA class I and class II types were taken from metadata supplied by the sample provider and were not determined by assay-based typing. Sample metadata almost always included a de-identified subject ID, COVID-19 status, age in years and sex. The prospective study material was composed of cDNA or gDNA derived from T cells, B-cell-depleted T cells, or PBMCs. The samples were drawn from two sources: the first 160 participants of the ongoing ImmuneRACE study, and over 1,000 subjects contributed by 6 global collaborators. The repertoires were released in a freely available public database intended as a resource for research on the immune response to SARS-CoV-2. Subjects who had been exposed to COVID-19, were actively infected with it, or had recovered from it provided the deeply sampled blood TCRbeta repertoires that made up the dataset.

TCRbeta CDR3 regions were amplified from genomic DNA using the immunoSEQ Assay, a bias-controlled multiplex PCR. As for the authors' bioinformatics: Within the assay, amplification of reference gene primers was used to estimate how many nucleated cells each sample contained. To quantify the absolute abundance of each unique TCRbeta CDR3 rearrangement, sequence reads were collapsed and filtered. For each sample, productive Simpson clonality was calculated as the square root of Simpson's diversity index across productive rearrangements. Drawn from immuneACCESS, this table holds only the in-frame rearrangements with V and J called that TCRdb kept. Clones are partly lost; checked studies trace under half to an unresolved V gene and leave the rest unexplained. V and J calls and clone size are as listed in that table; D and trimming were resolved from the DNA. In all, the sample holds more than 300,000 clones, and over 90% of those were seen once. The biggest ten clones account for 3.9% of the sample.

Enrolling through a virtual design, the prospective study's participants ranged in age from roughly 18 to 89 years and lived across 20 to 30 United States geographic areas. In the prospective study, cohorts were assigned on the basis of participant-reported clinical history obtained from a screening survey and a study questionnaire. Exposed participants had been in contact with someone with a PCR-confirmed or clinician-diagnosed COVID-19 case within 2 weeks of study entry. In the prospective study, mobile phlebotomists collected whole blood, serum and a nasopharyngeal or oropharyngeal swab from each participant. Over a roughly 2-month period, participants in the prospective study had the option of providing additional blood draws and questionnaires. Blood samples from the prospective study were shipped frozen or at room temperature prior to DNA extraction. General conclusions and limits of the study: Clinical and demographic metadata were provided uncurated, with the amount varying by source and participant.

The TCR was taken from a woman aged 25 to 39 who had been exposed to COVID-19. The chain joins TRBV7-9 to TRBJ1-2; 8 of the junction bases match TRBD1. Sequenced material: PBMCs or T cells enriched from blood (not recorded which). The nucleotides are TGTGCCAGCAGAGCAGGAATCCGGGACAGGAAAAGGGCGGGGTATGGCTACACCTTC. Its amino acids are CASRAGIRDRKRAGYGYTF.